What follows are 26 T cell receptor beta chains derived from one specimen sequenced in a study of T cells in Graves' hyperthyroidism and ophthalmopathy. RNA transcripts yielded amplified TCR beta CDR3 regions. The HTBI set primed first-round TCR CDR3 RT-PCR. TCRdb re-called the multiplex PCR reads through MiXCR, storing one row per CDR3 protein. The sample includes a few hundred thousand distinct CDR3 sequences, 15% to 18% of them seen just once. Sequences were obtained from blood. The source is a woman under 30 with Graves' hyperthyroidism.

Ten or more counts support this clonotype. V usage is TRBV13 and J usage is TRBJ1-5, with unresolved D. V dropped 0 bases and J dropped 1 base, with 7 bases sitting between them. CDR3 length equals 15 residues. Germline CDR1 PRHDT, CDR2 FYEKMQ (reference sequence). The CDR3 DNA reads TGTGCCAGCAGCTTAGGCAGGCGGAGCAATCAGCCCCAGCATTTT. Translated, it gives CASSLGRRSNQPQHF.

The rearrangement links TRBV24-1 to TRBJ2-1; tentatively, D is TRBD1 or TRBD2 (5 bases each). CDR3 length: 19 amino acids. Germline values: CDR1 KGHDR, CDR2 SFDVKD. V lost 2 bases, J lost 0 bases, and 19 bases lay in between. CDR3 loop: CATSDSPGRGSSSYNEQFF. In DNA, the CDR3 is TGTGCCACCAGTGATTCCCCAGGGAGAGGGTCAAGCTCCTACAATGAGCAGTTCTTC.

This clonotype was detected only a few times. The V call is TRBV6-1, the J call TRBJ2-1, with D perhaps being TRBD1 or TRBD2 (6 bases each). The V gene's germline CDR1 is MNHNS and CDR2 SASEGT. The V gene lost 6 bases and the J gene lost 15 bases, with 18 bases spanning the gap. The CDR3 covers 12 residues. The CDR3 nucleotides are TGTGCCAGCAGCGGAGGGGGAAAAGTTTGGTTCTTC. It codes for CASSGGGKVWFF.

This clonotype was detected ten times or more. V gene TRBV4-1 combines with J gene TRBJ2-7, with 7 bases matching TRBD2. V lost 3 bases, J lost 5 bases, and 10 bases stayed unmatched. The CDR3 length is 15 residues. In germline, CDR1 is MGHRA, CDR2 YSYEKL. CDR3 residues: CASSQSGGRADEQYF. The CDR3 nucleotides are TGCGCCAGCAGCCAGTCTGGAGGGAGGGCGGACGAGCAGTACTTC.

There are a few counts of this clonotype. The chain recombines TRBV18 with TRBJ1-1; 7 bases match TRBD1. Germline CDR1 and CDR2: KGHSH and LQKENI. V dropped 1 base and J dropped 5; count of bases not matched to a gene: 7. The CDR3 loop spans 15 amino acids. CDR3 nucleotide sequence: TGTGCCAGCTCACCACTTAAACAGGGGAGTACTGAAGCTTTCTTT. Protein sequence: CASSPLKQGSTEAFF. The full variable domain, its missing parts supplied by reference TRBV18 and TRBJ1-1, is NAGVMQNPRHLVRRRGQEARLRCSPMKGHSHVYWYRQLPEEGLKFMVYLQKENIIDESGMPKERFSAEFPKEGPSILRIQQVVRGDSAAYFCASSPLKQGSTEAFFGQGTRLTVV.

Ten or more counts support this clonotype. A junction boundary mismatches the germline segment, possibly from a read error. The DNA for the CDR3 is TGTGCCAGCAGTTGGGGAGGGGCTGTACGTGACTTC. Translating gives CASSWGGAVRDF. The rearrangement uses TRBV28 and TRBJ2-5; 7 bases fit TRBD2. Germline lookup yields CDR1 MDHEN and CDR2 SYDVKM. This CDR3 has 12 amino acids.

The chain has TRBV6-2 or TRBV6-3 and TRBJ2-7, with 10 bases matching TRBD1. Losses at the gene ends were 4 bases for V and 2 bases for J; bases not matched to a gene: 17. The V gene's germline CDR1 is MNHEY and CDR2 SVGEGT. The CDR3 runs 19 residues. DNA of the CDR3: TGTGCCAGCAGTTTCTCGACCGAGATAAGGACAGGGGGGACCTACGAGCAGTACTTC. It is translated as CASSFSTEIRTGGTYEQYF.

This chain connects TRBV2 to TRBJ1-4; no reliable D call. The CDR3 length is 14 residues. Germline V gene lookup returns CDR1 SNHLY and CDR2 FYNNEI. Deletions cut 3 bases from V and 12 bases from J, with 17 bases between. CDR3 residues: CASSDNIVLEELFF. CDR3 sequence (DNA): TGTGCCAGCAGTGACAACATCGTCCTTGAGGAACTGTTTTTT.

The chain has TRBV28 and TRBJ2-7, with TRBD1 matching 9 bases. This CDR3 has 15 residues. CDR1 MDHEN and CDR2 SYDVKM come from the germline V gene. The junction had 9 bases not matched to a gene; V was cut back by 6 bases and J by 3 bases. The CDR3 DNA reads as TGTGCCAGCAGCTTGGGACAGGGAGTCCTCTACGAGCAGTACTTC. The encoded protein is CASSLGQGVLYEQYF.

There are many counts of this clonotype. The genes are TRBV6-1 and TRBJ1-1; D remains unclear. V was pared by 8 bases and J by 0 bases, with 13 bases between. CDR1 is MNHNS, CDR2 SASEGT, per germline. The CDR3 runs 14 residues. The CDR3 nucleotides read TGTGCCAGCCGGAGGTCTACCCTGAACACTGAAGCTTTCTTT. This translates into CASRRSTLNTEAFF.

There are many counts of this clonotype. In DNA, the CDR3 is TGTGCCACCAGTGACCTGGACGGGAGGCGTGAGCAGTTCTTC. Residues: CATSDLDGRREQFF. The rearrangement uses TRBV24-1 and TRBJ2-1; the match to TRBD2 covers 7 bases. Germline CDR1 and CDR2: KGHDR and SFDVKD. The CDR3 covers 14 residues. Germline trimming cut 4 bases from V and 9 bases from J; bases unmatched to any gene: 8.

This clonotype was picked up many times. The genes are TRBV12-5 and TRBJ1-1; the match to TRBD1 covers 9 bases. With 0 bases clipped from V and 1 base from J, the junction kept 6 bases outside the gene matches. Germline V gene lookup returns CDR1 LGHNT and CDR2 FRNRAP. The CDR3 totals 17 residues. Here the CDR3 DNA reads TGTGCTAGTGGTTTGGTGGGCGTGACAGGGGGGAACACTGAAGCTTTCTTT. Translation gives CASGLVGVTGGNTEAFF. Drawing the rest from reference TRBV12-5 and TRBJ1-1, the complete variable domain is DARVTQTPRHKVTEMGQEVTMRCQPILGHNTVFWYRQTMMQGLELLAYFRNRAPLDDSGMPKDRFSAEMPDATLATLKIQPSEPRDSAVYFCASGLVGVTGGNTEAFFGQGTRLTVV.

This clonotype was recorded many times. V gene TRBV6-1 combines with J gene TRBJ1-3; D remains ambiguous. The CDR3 length is 17 residues. The germline CDR1 and CDR2 sequences are MNHNS and SASEGT. Trimming left V 5 bases short and J 0 bases short, with 17 bases between. The CDR3 spells CASSYTSSSYSGNTIYF. CDR3 bases: TGTGCCAGCAGTTATACGAGCAGCTCCTACTCTGGAAACACCATATATTTT.

This chain links TRBV7-8 with TRBJ2-7; 8 bases line up with TRBD2. CDR3 length: 14 residues. After removal of 8 bases from V and 2 bases from J, the junction contained 8 bases not matched to a gene. Looked up from germline, CDR1 is SGHVS and CDR2 is FQNEAQ. CDR3 DNA sequence: TGTGCCAGCGGGGAGCGGGAGCGAACCTACGAGCAGTACTTC. Protein product: CASGERERTYEQYF.

This clonotype was detected a few times. The V call is TRBV7-2, the J call TRBJ1-6, with a tentative D call TRBD1 (6 bases). The CDR3 is made up of 16 amino acids. V was trimmed by 4 bases and J by 8 bases, leaving 18 bases between them. CDR1 is SGHTA and CDR2 is FQGNSA in the germline V gene. CDR3 nucleotide sequence: TGTGCCAGCAGCTCTAGGATGGGGGGCTCCTATTCACCCCTCCACTTT. Its protein is CASSSRMGGSYSPLHF.

With regard to this clonotype: As the CDR3 is not closed by the conserved phenylalanine or tryptophan, this likely results from a read error. The V call is TRBV12-3 or TRBV12-4, the J call TRBJ2-2; TRBD1 or TRBD2 may be the D gene (6 bases each). This CDR3 is 18 amino acids long. V was trimmed by 6 bases and J by 4 bases, leaving 24 bases between them. Here the CDR3 reads CASRPFNDRSGATGELFL. The CDR3 DNA reads TGTGCCAGCAGACCCTTCAACGATCGGTCGGGGGCCACCGGGGAGCTGTTTCTT.

Only a few counts were recorded for this clonotype. The chain links TRBV2 to TRBJ1-1, with D tentatively TRBD1 (6 bases). The CDR3 spans 11 residues. The germline CDR1 and CDR2 sequences are SNHLY and FYNNEI. Trimming removed 5 bases at V and 11 bases at J, with 12 bases between. The CDR3 region is CASSQHRDAFF. CDR3 DNA sequence: TGTGCCAGCAGTCAACACAGGGATGCTTTCTTT.

This clonotype was recorded a few times. The gene calls are TRBV7-2 and TRBJ1-3, with TRBD1 matching over 8 bases. This CDR3 has 15 amino acids. In germline, CDR1 is SGHTA, CDR2 FQGNSA. V gave up 3 bases and J gave up 2 bases; unmatched junction bases: 3. The CDR3: CASSLSTGAGNTIYF. CDR3 in DNA: TGTGCCAGCAGCTTGTCGACAGGGGCTGGAAACACCATATATTTT.

This clonotype was detected ten times or more. The chain recombines TRBV7-9 with TRBJ1-2, with unresolved D. Germline CDR1 reads SEHNR; CDR2 reads FQNEAQ (reference sequence). V was shortened by 3 bases and J by 6 bases, with 20 bases between the two germline ends. The CDR3 consists of 16 residues. CDR3 loop: CASSFPRGRVSDGYTF. The DNA of the CDR3 is TGTGCCAGCAGCTTCCCCCGGGGTAGGGTCTCGGATGGCTACACCTTC.

This clonotype was seen ten or more times. V gene TRBV6-2 or TRBV6-3 combines with J gene TRBJ2-5; tentative D call: TRBD2 (7 bases). Trimming pared 2 bases from V and 2 bases from J, leaving 15 bases between. The germline gives CDR1 MNHEY, CDR2 SVGEGT. This CDR3 is built from 16 residues. The chain's CDR3 is CASSYPPGGSQETQYF. The CDR3 DNA reads as TGTGCCAGCAGTTACCCCCCGGGGGGCTCTCAAGAGACCCAGTACTTC.

This clonotype was seen at least ten times. The rearrangement uses TRBV3-1 and TRBJ2-7; D unresolved. The V end was cut by 2 bases, the J end by 2 bases, with 10 bases between. CDR1 is LGHDT, CDR2 YNNKEL, per germline (reference sequence). This CDR3 has 14 amino acids. Here the CDR3 DNA reads TGTGCCAGCAGCCAAACACCCGAGGCCTACGAGCAGTACTTC. It yields the protein CASSQTPEAYEQYF.

This clonotype was picked up many times. The chain couples TRBV5-1 to TRBJ2-7; the D is unclear. The V and J ends lost 6 bases and 2 bases respectively, with 15 bases between them. This CDR3 contains 14 residues. CDR1 is SGHRS, CDR2 YFSETQ, per germline. CDR3 DNA sequence: TGCGCCAGCAAGGCGGCAGGCGCTACCTACGAGCAGTACTTC. This encodes CASKAAGATYEQYF.

The V call is TRBV18, the J call TRBJ1-1; D uncertain. The germline CDR1 and CDR2 sequences are KGHSH and LQKENI. The CDR3 is 14 residues long. The V end was cut by 6 bases, the J end by 0 bases, with 11 bases between. The CDR3 loop reads CASSPLAVNTEAFF. For the CDR3, the DNA is TGTGCCAGCTCCCCTCTGGCAGTGAACACTGAAGCTTTCTTT. Full variable domain (missing parts from reference TRBV18 and TRBJ1-1): NAGVMQNPRHLVRRRGQEARLRCSPMKGHSHVYWYRQLPEEGLKFMVYLQKENIIDESGMPKERFSAEFPKEGPSILRIQQVVRGDSAAYFCASSPLAVNTEAFFGQGTRLTVV.

This clonotype was detected ten times or more. The V gene is TRBV2, the J gene TRBJ2-1; 8 bases match TRBD2. V lost 5 bases to trimming and J lost 5 bases; unmatched junction nucleotides: 8. The germline V gene has CDR1 SNHLY and CDR2 FYNNEI. This CDR3 has 15 amino acids. In DNA form, the CDR3 reads TGTGCCAGCAGTCTAGCGGGTGGGGGCCACAATGAGCAGTTCTTC. It yields the protein CASSLAGGGHNEQFF.

This clonotype has only a few counts. The chain combines TRBV6-1 with TRBJ2-6; the D gene is possibly TRBD2 (5 bases). Trimming stripped 11 bases from V and 4 bases from J, with 15 bases between. Germline lookup yields CDR1 MNHNS and CDR2 SASEGT. The CDR3 consists of 14 residues. The CDR3 protein is CAATEGPGANVLTF. The CDR3 DNA sequence: TGTGCCGCGACTGAGGGCCCAGGGGCCAACGTCCTGACTTTC.

The sample holds many counts of this clonotype. The V and J genes are TRBV3-1 and TRBJ2-1; weak D call: TRBD2 (7 bases). The CDR3 has 12 amino acids. V lost 9 bases to trimming and J lost 8 bases, with 14 bases between them. From germline, CDR1 is LGHDT and CDR2 YNNKEL (reference sequence). In nucleotides, the CDR3 is TGTGCCAGTTCCCCGGGGGGCCATGAGCAGTTCTTC. Translation gives CASSPGGHEQFF.